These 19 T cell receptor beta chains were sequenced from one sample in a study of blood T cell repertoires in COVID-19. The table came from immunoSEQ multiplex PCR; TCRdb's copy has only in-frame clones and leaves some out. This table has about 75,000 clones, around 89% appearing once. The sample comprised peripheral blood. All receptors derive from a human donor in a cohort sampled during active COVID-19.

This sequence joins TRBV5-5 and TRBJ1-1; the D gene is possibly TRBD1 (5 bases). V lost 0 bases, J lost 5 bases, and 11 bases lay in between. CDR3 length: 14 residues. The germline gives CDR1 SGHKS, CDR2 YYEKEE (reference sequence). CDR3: CASSLEGFRTEAFF. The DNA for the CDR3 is TGTGCCAGCAGCTTGGAGGGGTTTAGGACTGAAGCTTTCTTT.

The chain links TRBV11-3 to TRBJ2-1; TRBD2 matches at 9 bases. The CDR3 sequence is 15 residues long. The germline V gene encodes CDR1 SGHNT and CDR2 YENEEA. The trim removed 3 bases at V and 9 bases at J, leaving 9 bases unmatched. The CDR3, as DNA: TGTGCCAGCAGCTTTGCCCTAGCGGGACTCGGTGAGCAGTTCTTC. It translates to CASSFALAGLGEQFF.

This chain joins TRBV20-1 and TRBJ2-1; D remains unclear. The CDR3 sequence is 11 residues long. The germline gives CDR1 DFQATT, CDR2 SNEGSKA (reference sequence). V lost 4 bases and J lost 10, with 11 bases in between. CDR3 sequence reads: CSAKRGREQFF. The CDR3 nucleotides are TGCAGTGCTAAAAGAGGTAGAGAGCAGTTCTTC.

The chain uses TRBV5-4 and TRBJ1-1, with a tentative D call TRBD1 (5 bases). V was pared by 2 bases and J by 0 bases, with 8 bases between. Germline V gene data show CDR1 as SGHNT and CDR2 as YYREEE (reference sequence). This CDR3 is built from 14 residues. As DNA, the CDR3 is TGTGCCAGCAGCTTCCAGGGCTTGAACACTGAAGCTTTCTTT. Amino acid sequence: CASSFQGLNTEAFF.

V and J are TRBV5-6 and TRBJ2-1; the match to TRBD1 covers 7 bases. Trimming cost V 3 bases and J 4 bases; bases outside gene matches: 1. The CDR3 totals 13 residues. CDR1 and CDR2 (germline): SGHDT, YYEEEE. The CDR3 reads CASSWTGYNEQFF. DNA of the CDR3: TGTGCCAGCAGCTGGACAGGATACAATGAGCAGTTCTTC.

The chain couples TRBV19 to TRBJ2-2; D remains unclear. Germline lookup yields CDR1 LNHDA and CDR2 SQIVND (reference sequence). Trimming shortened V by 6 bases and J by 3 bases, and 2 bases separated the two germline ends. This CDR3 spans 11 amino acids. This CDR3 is CASSYTGELFF. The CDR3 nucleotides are TGTGCCAGTAGCTACACCGGGGAGCTGTTTTTT.

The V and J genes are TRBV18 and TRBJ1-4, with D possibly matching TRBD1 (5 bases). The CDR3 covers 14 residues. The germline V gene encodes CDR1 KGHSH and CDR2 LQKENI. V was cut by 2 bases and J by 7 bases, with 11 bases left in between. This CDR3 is CASSPRGSTEKLFF. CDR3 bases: TGTGCCAGCTCACCAAGGGGAAGTACTGAAAAACTGTTTTTT.

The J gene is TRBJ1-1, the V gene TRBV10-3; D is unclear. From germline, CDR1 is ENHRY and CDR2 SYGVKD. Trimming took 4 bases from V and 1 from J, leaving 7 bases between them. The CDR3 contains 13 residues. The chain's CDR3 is CAISVTENTEAFF. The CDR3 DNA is TGTGCCATCAGTGTCACAGAGAACACTGAAGCTTTCTTT.

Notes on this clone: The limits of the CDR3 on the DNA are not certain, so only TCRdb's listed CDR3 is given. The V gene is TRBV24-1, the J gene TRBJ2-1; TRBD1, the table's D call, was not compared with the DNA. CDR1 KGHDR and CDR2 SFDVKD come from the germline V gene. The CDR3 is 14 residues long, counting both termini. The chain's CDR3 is CATSVPGGQNEQFF.

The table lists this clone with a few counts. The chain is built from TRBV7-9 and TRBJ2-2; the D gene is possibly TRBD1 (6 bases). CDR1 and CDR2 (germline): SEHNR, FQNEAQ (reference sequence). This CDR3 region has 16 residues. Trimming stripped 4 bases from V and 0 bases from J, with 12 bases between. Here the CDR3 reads CASSSGHLPNTGELFF. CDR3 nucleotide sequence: TGTGCCAGCAGCTCGGGACATCTCCCGAACACCGGGGAGCTGTTTTTT.

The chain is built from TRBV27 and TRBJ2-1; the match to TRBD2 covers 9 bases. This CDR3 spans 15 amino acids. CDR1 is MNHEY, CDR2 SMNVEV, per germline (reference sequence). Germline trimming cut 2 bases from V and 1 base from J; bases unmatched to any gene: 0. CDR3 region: CASSLLAGSYNEQFF. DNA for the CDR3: TGTGCCAGCAGTTTACTAGCGGGGTCCTACAATGAGCAGTTCTTC.

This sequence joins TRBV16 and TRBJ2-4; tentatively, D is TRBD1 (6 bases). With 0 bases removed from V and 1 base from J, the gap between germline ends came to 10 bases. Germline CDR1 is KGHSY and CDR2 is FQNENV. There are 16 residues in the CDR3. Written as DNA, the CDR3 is TGTGCCAGCAGCCAATCTACAGGGCGGGCCAAAAACATTCAGTACTTC. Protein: CASSQSTGRAKNIQYF.

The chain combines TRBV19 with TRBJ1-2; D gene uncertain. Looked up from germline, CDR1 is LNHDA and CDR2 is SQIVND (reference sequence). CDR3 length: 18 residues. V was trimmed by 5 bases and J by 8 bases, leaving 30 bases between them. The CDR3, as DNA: TGTGCCAGTAGTCTAATCGTGGCAGAAGACCAATATATGAGGGGCTACACCTTC. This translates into CASSLIVAEDQYMRGYTF.

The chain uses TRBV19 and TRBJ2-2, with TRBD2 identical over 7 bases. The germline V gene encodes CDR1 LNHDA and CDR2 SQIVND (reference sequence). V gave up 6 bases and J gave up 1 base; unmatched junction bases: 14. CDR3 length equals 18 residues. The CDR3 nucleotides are TGTGCCAGTAGAAAACCAAACCCGGGGGGTTGGAACACCGGGGAGCTGTTTTTT. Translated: CASRKPNPGGWNTGELFF.

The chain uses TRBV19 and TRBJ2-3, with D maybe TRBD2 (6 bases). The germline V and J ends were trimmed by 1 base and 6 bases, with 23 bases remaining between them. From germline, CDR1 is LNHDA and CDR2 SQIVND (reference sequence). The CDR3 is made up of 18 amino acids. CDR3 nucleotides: TGTGCCAGTAGTATAGGAGGTTATTGGGACGGGGGTTTTGATACGCAGTATTTT. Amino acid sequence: CASSIGGYWDGGFDTQYF.

The CDR3: CASSLQSSNQPQHF. In nucleotides, the CDR3 is TGTGCCAGCAGCTTACAGTCTAGCAATCAGCCCCAGCATTTT. V and J are TRBV7-8 and TRBJ1-5; D gene ambiguous. The CDR3 has 14 amino acids. V lost 2 bases, J lost 0 bases, and 5 bases lay in between. Germline V gene data show CDR1 as SGHVS and CDR2 as FQNEAQ.

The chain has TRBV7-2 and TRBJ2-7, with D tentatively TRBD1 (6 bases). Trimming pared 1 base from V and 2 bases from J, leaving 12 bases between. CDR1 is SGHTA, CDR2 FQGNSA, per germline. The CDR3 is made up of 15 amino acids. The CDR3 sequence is CASSLERDMTYEQYF. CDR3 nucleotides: TGTGCCAGCAGCTTAGAACGGGACATGACCTACGAGCAGTACTTC.

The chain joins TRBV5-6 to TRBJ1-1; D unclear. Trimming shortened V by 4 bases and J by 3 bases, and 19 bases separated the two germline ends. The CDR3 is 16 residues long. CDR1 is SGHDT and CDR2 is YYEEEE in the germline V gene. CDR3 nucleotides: TGTGCCAGCAGCCTACTGGTGCGGAACGAAGACACTGAAGCTTTCTTT. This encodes CASSLLVRNEDTEAFF.

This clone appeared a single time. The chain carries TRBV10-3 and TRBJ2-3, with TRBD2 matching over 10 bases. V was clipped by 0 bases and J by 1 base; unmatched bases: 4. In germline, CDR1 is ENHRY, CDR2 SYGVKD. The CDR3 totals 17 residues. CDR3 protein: CAISESGLAGGTDTQYF. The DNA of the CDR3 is TGTGCCATCAGTGAGTCTGGCCTAGCGGGGGGCACAGATACGCAGTATTTT.